The present TCR beta chain was sequenced within a study of blood T cells in healthy people across ages. A J-beta primer mix and a sample-barcoded 5' primer were used in a second PCR of roughly 7 to 12 cycles. TCRdb called the 5' RACE reads again in MiXCR, with one record for every CDR3 protein. The sample consists of 800,000 to 950,000 distinct CDR3 sequences, roughly 35% of them appearing once. Study findings and constraints: Long-lived and aged donors differed, with more naive CD4+ cells and higher diversity in the long-lived.

This clonotype was observed at least ten times. Its antigen remains unidentified. V gave up 0 bases and J gave up 0 bases; unmatched junction bases: 6. The CDR3 runs to 17 residues. Germline V gives CDR1 LGHNA, CDR2 YNFKEQ. The source material was blood. This chain links TRBV4-2 with TRBJ2-7; 9 bases line up with TRBD2. This receptor was obtained from a man aged 18-30 years in good health. The CDR3 sequence: CASSQDIPGLASYEQYF. Here the CDR3 DNA reads TGTGCCAGCAGCCAAGATATTCCGGGACTAGCCTCCTACGAGCAGTACTTC.